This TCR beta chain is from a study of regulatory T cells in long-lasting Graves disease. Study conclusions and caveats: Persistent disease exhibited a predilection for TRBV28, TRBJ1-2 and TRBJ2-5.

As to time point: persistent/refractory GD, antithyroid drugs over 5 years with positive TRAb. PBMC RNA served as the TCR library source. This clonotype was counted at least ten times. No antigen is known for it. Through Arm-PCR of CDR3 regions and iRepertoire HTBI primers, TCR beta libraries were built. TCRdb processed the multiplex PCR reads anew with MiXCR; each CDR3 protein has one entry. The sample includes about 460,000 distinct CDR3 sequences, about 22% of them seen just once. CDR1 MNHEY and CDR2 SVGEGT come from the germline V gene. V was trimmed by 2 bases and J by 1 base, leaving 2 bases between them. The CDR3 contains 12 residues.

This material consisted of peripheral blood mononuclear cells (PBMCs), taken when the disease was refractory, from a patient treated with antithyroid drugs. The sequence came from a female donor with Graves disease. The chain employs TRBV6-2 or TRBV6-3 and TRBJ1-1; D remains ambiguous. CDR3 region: CASSYQNTEAFF. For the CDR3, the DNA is TGTGCCAGCAGTTACCAGAACACTGAAGCTTTCTTT.